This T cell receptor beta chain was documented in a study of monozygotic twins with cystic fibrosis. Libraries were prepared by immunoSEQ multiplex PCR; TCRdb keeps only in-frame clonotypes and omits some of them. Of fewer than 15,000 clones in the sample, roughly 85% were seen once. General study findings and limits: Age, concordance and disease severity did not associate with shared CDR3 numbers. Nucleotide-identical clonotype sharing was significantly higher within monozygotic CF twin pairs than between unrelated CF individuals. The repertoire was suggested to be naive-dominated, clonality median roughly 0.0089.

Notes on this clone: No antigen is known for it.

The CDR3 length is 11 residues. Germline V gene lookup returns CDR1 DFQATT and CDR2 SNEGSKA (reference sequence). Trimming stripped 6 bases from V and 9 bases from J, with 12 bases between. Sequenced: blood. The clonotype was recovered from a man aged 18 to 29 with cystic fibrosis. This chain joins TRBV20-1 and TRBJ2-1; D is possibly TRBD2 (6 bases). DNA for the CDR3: TGCAGTGCCCATAGGGGAGGTGAGCAGTTCTTC. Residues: CSAHRGGEQFF.